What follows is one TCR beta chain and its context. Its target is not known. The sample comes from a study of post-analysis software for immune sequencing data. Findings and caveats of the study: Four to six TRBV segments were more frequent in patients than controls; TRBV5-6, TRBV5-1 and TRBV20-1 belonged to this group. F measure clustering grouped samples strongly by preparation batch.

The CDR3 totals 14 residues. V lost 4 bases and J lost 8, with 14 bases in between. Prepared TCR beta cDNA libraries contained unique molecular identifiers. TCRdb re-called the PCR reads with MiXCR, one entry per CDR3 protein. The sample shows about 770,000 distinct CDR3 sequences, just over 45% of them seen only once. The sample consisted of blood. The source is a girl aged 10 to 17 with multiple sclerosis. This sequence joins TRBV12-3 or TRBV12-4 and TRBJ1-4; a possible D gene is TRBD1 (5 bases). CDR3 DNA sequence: TGTGCCAGCAGTTCGCAGGGTTTACGAGAAAAACTGTTTTTT. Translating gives CASSSQGLREKLFF.